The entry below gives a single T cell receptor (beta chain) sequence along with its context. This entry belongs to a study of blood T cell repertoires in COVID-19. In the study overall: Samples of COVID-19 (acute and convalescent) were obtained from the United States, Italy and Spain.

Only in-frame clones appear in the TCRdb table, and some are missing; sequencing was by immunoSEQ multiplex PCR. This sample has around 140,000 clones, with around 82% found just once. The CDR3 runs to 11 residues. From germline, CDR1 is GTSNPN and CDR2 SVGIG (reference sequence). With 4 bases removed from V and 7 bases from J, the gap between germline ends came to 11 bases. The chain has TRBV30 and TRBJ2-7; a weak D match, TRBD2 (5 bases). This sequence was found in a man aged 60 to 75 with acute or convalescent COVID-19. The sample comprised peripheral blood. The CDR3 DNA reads TGTGCCTGGACGCGGGTAGAGGAGCAGTACTTC. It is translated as CAWTRVEEQYF.